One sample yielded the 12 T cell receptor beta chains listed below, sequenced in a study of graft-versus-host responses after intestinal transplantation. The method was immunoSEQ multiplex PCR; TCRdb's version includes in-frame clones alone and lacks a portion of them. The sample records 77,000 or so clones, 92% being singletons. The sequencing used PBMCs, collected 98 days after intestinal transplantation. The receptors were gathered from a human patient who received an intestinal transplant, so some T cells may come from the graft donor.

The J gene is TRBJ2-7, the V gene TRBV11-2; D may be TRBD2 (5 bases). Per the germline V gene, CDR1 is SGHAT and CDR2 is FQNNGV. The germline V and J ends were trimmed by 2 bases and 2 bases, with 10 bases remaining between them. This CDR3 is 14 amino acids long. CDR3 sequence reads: CASSLPGRTYEQYF. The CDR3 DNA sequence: TGTGCCAGCAGCTTACCGGGGAGAACCTACGAGCAGTACTTC.

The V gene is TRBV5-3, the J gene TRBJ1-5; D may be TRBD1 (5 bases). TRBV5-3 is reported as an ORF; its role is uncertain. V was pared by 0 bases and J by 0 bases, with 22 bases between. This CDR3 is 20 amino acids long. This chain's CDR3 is CARSLVQGYDSRYSNQPQHF. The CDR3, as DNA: TGTGCCAGAAGCTTGGTTCAGGGTTACGATTCGCGATATAGCAATCAGCCCCAGCATTTT.

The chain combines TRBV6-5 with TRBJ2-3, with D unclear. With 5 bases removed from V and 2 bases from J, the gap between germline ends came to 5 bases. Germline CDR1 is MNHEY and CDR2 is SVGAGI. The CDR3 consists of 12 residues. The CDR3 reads CASSGPTDTQYF. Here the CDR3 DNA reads TGTGCCAGCAGTGGGCCCACAGATACGCAGTATTTT.

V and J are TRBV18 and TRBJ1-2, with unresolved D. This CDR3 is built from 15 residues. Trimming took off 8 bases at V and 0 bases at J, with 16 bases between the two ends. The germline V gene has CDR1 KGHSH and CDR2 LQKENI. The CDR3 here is CASGWGAWSNYGYTF. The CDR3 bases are TGTGCCAGCGGTTGGGGTGCTTGGTCTAACTATGGCTACACCTTC.

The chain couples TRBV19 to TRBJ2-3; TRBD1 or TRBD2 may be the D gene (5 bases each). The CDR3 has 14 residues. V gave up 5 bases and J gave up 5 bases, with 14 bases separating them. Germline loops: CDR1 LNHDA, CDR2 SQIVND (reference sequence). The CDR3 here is CASSLPGAGDTQYF. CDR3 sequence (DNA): TGTGCCAGTAGTTTACCCGGGGCTGGAGATACGCAGTATTTT.

CDR3 in amino acids: CASSVAHEPSGNTIYF. CDR3 coding DNA: TGTGCCAGCAGCGTAGCCCACGAACCCTCTGGAAACACCATATATTTT. This chain connects TRBV9 to TRBJ1-3; D is uncertain. Germline V gives CDR1 SGDLS, CDR2 YYNGEE. The CDR3 consists of 16 residues. V was trimmed by 0 bases and J by 0 bases, leaving 10 bases between them.

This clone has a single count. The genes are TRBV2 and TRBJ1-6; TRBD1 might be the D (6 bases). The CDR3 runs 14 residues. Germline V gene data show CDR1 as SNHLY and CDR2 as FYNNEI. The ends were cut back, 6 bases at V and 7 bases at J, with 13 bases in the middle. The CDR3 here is CASRARGGNSPLHF. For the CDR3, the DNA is TGTGCCAGCAGAGCCAGGGGAGGGAATTCACCCCTCCACTTT.

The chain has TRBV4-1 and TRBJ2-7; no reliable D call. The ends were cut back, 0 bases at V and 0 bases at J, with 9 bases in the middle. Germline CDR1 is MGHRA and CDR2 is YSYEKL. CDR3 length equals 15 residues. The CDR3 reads CASSQDRRASYEQYF. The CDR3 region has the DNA TGCGCCAGCAGCCAAGATCGAAGGGCCTCCTACGAGCAGTACTTC.

The CDR3 is CASSEVVGYTGELFF. CDR3 DNA: TGTGCCAGCAGTGAAGTGGTCGGGTACACCGGGGAGCTGTTTTTT. The chain couples TRBV6-1 to TRBJ2-2; no clear D. The length of the CDR3 is 15 residues. The V and J ends lost 1 base and 3 bases respectively, with 9 bases between them. CDR1 is MNHNS, CDR2 SASEGT, per germline.

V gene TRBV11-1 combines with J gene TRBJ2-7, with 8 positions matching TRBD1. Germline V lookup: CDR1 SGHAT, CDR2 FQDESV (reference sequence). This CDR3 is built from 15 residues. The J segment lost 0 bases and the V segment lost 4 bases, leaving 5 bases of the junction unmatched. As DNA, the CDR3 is TGTGCCAGCAGCTCGGACAGGGTCAACTCCTACGAGCAGTACTTC. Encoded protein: CASSSDRVNSYEQYF.

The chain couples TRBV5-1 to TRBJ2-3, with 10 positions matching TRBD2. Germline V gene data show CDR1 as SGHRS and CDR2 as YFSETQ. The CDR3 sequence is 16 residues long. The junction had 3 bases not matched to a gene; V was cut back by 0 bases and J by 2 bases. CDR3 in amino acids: CASSLASGGITDTQYF. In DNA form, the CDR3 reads TGCGCCAGCAGCTTGGCTAGCGGGGGCATCACAGATACGCAGTATTTT.

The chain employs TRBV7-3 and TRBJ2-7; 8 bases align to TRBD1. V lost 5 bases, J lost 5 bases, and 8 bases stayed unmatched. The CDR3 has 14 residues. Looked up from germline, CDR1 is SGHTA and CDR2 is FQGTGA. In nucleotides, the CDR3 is TGTGCCAGCAGCCTAAGACAGGGGCCTGACGAGCAGTACTTC. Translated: CASSLRQGPDEQYF.